What follows describes a single TCR beta chain. Its antigen is not known. This specimen belongs to a study of OX40 agonist ivuxolimab in advanced cancers. As for the study in general: Hepatocellular carcinoma, melanoma, renal cell or head and neck cancer occurred in dose-escalation patients. Notes on the study in general: Compared with CD4+, CD8+ T cells on average had more expanded clones. Nonresponders, in some cases, also had low normalized T-cell clonal expansion.

Assay: immunoSEQ multiplex PCR; the TCRdb copy retains only in-frame clones and omits some. The data contain some 140,000 clones, approximately 90% of them seen just once; the ten biggest clones take up about 1%. This clonotype was obtained from an adult with an advanced solid tumor such as melanoma, head and neck, liver or kidney cancer. The sequenced sample was CD4+ or CD8+ T cells sorted from blood, obtained in a trial of the OX40 agonist ivuxolimab.

The CDR3 coding sequence is TGTGCCAGCAGCAGTGGGACGGCACAGAATAACTATGGCTACACCTTC. It translates to CASSSGTAQNNYGYTF. The chain couples TRBV9 to TRBJ1-2; D is possibly TRBD1 (5 bases). The CDR3 extends over 16 amino acids. V was cut by 4 bases and J by 1 base, with 17 bases left in between. CDR1 and CDR2 from the germline V gene are SGDLS and YYNGEE.